Below, 15 T cell receptor beta chains from the same sample are listed, as sequenced in a study of T cell responses to AZD1222 COVID-19 vaccine. Some clones are missing from TCRdb's copy, which holds only in-frame ones; the method was immunoSEQ multiplex PCR. The sample shows about 110,000 clones, 70% to 90% of them seen only once. Sequencing was performed on peripheral blood, taken 28 days after the second AZD1222 dose. These receptors all stem from an adult who received the AZD1222 COVID-19 vaccine.

V and J are TRBV6-1 and TRBJ2-1; D might be TRBD2 (5 bases). CDR3 size: 18 residues. Germline V gene data show CDR1 as MNHNS and CDR2 as SASEGT. V gave up 2 bases and J gave up 0 bases, with 17 bases separating them. CDR3 nucleotides: TGTGCCAGCAGTGAAAGCTGGAGGTCCTTAAGCTCCTACAATGAGCAGTTCTTC. Translating it yields CASSESWRSLSSYNEQFF.

This clone appeared a single time. J is TRBJ1-2 and V is TRBV5-1; TRBD1 agrees at 7 bases. The CDR3 loop spans 13 amino acids. Losses at the gene ends were 3 bases for V and 10 bases for J; bases not matched to a gene: 9. Germline lookup yields CDR1 SGHRS and CDR2 YFSETQ. CDR3 region: CASSWGTDRYYTF. The DNA of the CDR3 is TGCGCCAGCAGCTGGGGGACAGACCGCTACTACACCTTC.

The rearrangement links TRBV9 to TRBJ1-1; a possible D gene is TRBD1 (5 bases). V shed 4 bases and J shed 0 bases, with 13 bases lying between them. CDR3 size: 15 residues. Germline CDR1 reads SGDLS; CDR2 reads YYNGEE. In DNA, the CDR3 is TGTGCCAGCAGCCTCCAAGACAGTTTGAACACTGAAGCTTTCTTT. It encodes CASSLQDSLNTEAFF.

This clone showed up just once. The CDR3 loop reads CASSFRRGLGNTIYF. CDR3 coding DNA: TGTGCCAGCAGTTTTCGCAGGGGATTAGGAAACACCATATATTTT. The chain recombines TRBV27 with TRBJ1-3, with D perhaps TRBD1 (6 bases). The CDR3 consists of 15 residues. Germline V gene lookup returns CDR1 MNHEY and CDR2 SMNVEV (reference sequence). V was clipped by 3 bases and J by 4 bases, with 13 bases between them.

This chain uses TRBV5-6 with TRBJ2-4; D unresolved. The CDR3 is 13 residues long. The germline V gene has CDR1 SGHDT and CDR2 YYEEEE. V lost 6 bases, J lost 13 bases, and 20 bases lay in between. CDR3 in DNA: TGTGCCAGCAACGCCCGGTGGACGGAGCCCCAGTACTTC. It is translated as CASNARWTEPQYF. Using reference TRBV5-6 and TRBJ2-4 for the parts outside the CDR3, the full variable domain is DAGVTQSPTHLIKTRGQQVTLRCSPKSGHDTVSWYQQALGQGPQFIFQYYEEEERQRGNFPDRFSGHQFPNYSSELNVNALLLGDSALYLCASNARWTEPQYFGAGTRLSVL.

This chain joins TRBV5-1 and TRBJ2-1; unclear D gene. CDR1 SGHRS and CDR2 YFSETQ come from the germline V gene. Between the trimmed V and J ends, which lost 2 bases and 0 bases, there was a span of 0 bases. The CDR3 has 12 residues. CDR3 sequence: CASSFSYNEQFF. Written as DNA, the CDR3 is TGCGCCAGCAGCTTCTCCTACAATGAGCAGTTCTTC.

This chain connects TRBV7-9 to TRBJ2-7; 12 bases match TRBD2. Losses at the gene ends were 5 bases for V and 5 bases for J; bases not matched to a gene: 7. CDR3 length equals 15 residues. CDR1 and CDR2 (germline): SEHNR, FQNEAQ (reference sequence). Written as DNA, the CDR3 is TGTGCCAGCAGCGCGGGACTAGCGGGTTTCGACGAGCAGTACTTC. Residues: CASSAGLAGFDEQYF.

The V and J genes are TRBV18 and TRBJ1-1; D unclear. Germline V CDR1 and CDR2: KGHSH, LQKENI. With 5 bases removed from V and 0 bases from J, the gap between germline ends came to 7 bases. The CDR3 contains 13 residues. DNA of the CDR3: TGTGCCAGCTCAGGCACATTGAACACTGAAGCTTTCTTT. Protein sequence: CASSGTLNTEAFF.

Here the CDR3 DNA reads TGTGCCAGCAGTTTATCACCGGGACTAGCGGGTCAAGAGACCCAGTACTTC. Translating gives CASSLSPGLAGQETQYF. The V and J genes are TRBV28 and TRBJ2-5; 12 bases match TRBD2. There are 17 residues in the CDR3. Germline CDR1 reads MDHEN; CDR2 reads SYDVKM. V lost 1 base to trimming and J lost 2 bases; unmatched junction nucleotides: 5.

V gene TRBV5-4 combines with J gene TRBJ1-3, with D tentatively TRBD1 (5 bases). Germline-derived CDR1 and CDR2 are SGHNT and YYREEE (reference sequence). This CDR3 spans 16 amino acids. The V and J ends lost 4 bases and 3 bases respectively, with 17 bases between them. The CDR3: CASSLGGVNNGNTIYF. The CDR3 DNA reads TGTGCCAGCAGCCTCGGGGGGGTAAACAATGGAAACACCATATATTTT. Variable domain in full (rest from reference TRBV5-4 and TRBJ1-3): ETGVTQSPTHLIKTRGQQVTLRCSSQSGHNTVSWYQQALGQGPQFIFQYYREEENGRGNFPPRFSGLQFPNYSSELNVNALELDDSALYLCASSLGGVNNGNTIYFGEGSWLTVV.

This clone was observed once. V gene TRBV6-1 combines with J gene TRBJ2-7, with D perhaps TRBD2 (5 bases). The CDR3 contains 13 residues. Germline values: CDR1 MNHNS, CDR2 SASEGT. V was clipped by 2 bases and J by 7 bases, with 12 bases between them. For the CDR3, the DNA is TGTGCCAGCAGTGAACGGACTCCGTGGGAGCAGTACTTC. Protein: CASSERTPWEQYF.

This clone was detected only a few times. The chain recombines TRBV6-5 with TRBJ1-3, with TRBD1 matching 9 bases. The CDR3 is 16 residues long. The germline gives CDR1 MNHEY, CDR2 SVGAGI. V lost 0 bases, J lost 0 bases, and 0 bases stayed unmatched. The CDR3 sequence: CASSYSTGGSGNTIYF. CDR3 in DNA: TGTGCCAGCAGTTACTCGACAGGGGGCTCTGGAAACACCATATATTTT.

V and J are TRBV3-1 (or the pseudogene TRBV3-2) and TRBJ1-1, with a weak D call TRBD1 (5 bases). V was shortened by 3 bases and J by 5 bases, with 10 bases between the two germline ends. The CDR3 extends over 13 amino acids. In germline, CDR1 is LGHDT, CDR2 YNNKEL (reference sequence). The CDR3 nucleotides are TGTGCCAGCAGCCAGCAGGGAGGGACTGAAGCTTTCTTT. It translates to CASSQQGGTEAFF.

The genes are TRBV27 and TRBJ1-5; 9 bases map to TRBD1. CDR3 size: 16 residues. Germline V CDR1 and CDR2: MNHEY, SMNVEV (reference sequence). The V gene end was trimmed by 8 bases and the J gene end by 1 base; junction bases not matched to a gene: 9. CDR3 in amino acids: CASGVTTGGSNQPQHF. DNA of the CDR3: TGTGCCAGCGGGGTTACGACAGGGGGAAGCAATCAGCCCCAGCATTTT.

The rearrangement links TRBV29-1 to TRBJ2-2; unclear D gene. Germline CDR1 SQVTM, CDR2 ANQGSEA. Trimming left V 4 bases short and J 0 bases short, with 6 bases between. The CDR3 spans 13 residues. The CDR3 coding sequence is TGCAGCGTTGCCCAATCGAACACCGGGGAGCTGTTTTTT. Its translation is CSVAQSNTGELFF.